This T cell receptor beta chain was captured by sequencing in a study of vaccination and CD4 T cells after COVID-19. The overall study: Following dose two, a median around 65 days (range 14 to 241) passed before post-vaccine samples were taken.

Regarding treatment: approximately nine-day PBMC culture with coronavirus spike peptide pools or control peptides (ViraFEST assay). ViraFEST expanded antigen-specific T cells with peptide pools, then sequenced TCRs. At both days 3 and 7, half the medium was replaced with fresh IL-2 medium. A word on this clonotype: The antigen remains unidentified.

CD4+ T cells that had been cultured provided DNA sequenced with the Oncomine TCR Beta short-read assay. After culture, CD4+ T cells served as the source for genomic DNA extraction. TCRdb used MiXCR to reprocess the PCR reads, holding one entry per CDR3 protein. The repertoire holds approximately 11,000 distinct CDR3 sequences, with under 85% as singletons. The CDR3 extends over 13 amino acids. The germline gives CDR1 SGHTA, CDR2 FQGNSA. V was trimmed by 7 bases and J by 1 base, leaving 8 bases between them. This chain uses TRBV7-2 with TRBJ2-4, with D possibly being TRBD2 (6 bases). This clonotype was obtained from a human donor who had recovered from COVID-19. Sequencing was performed on CD4+ T cells from blood, cultured in vitro. CDR3 residues: CASTGGAKNIQYF. For the CDR3, the DNA is TGTGCCAGCACTGGGGGGGCCAAAAACATTCAGTACTTC.